This TCR beta chain comes out of a study of blood T cell repertoires in COVID-19. Study as a whole: From T cells, B-cell-depleted T cells, or PBMCs came the material, which was cDNA or gDNA.

This CDR3 is 14 amino acids long. V lost 2 bases and J 1 base, leaving 8 bases between the germline ends. Germline CDR1 and CDR2: MDHEN and SYDVKM. Original processing methods: Estimation of nucleated cell counts relied on the amplification of reference gene primers. Profiled with immunoSEQ multiplex PCR; TCRdb holds only in-frame clones, not every one. V and J calls and clone size are those listed in that table; D and trimming were worked out from the DNA. The repertoire holds under 150,000 clones, with more than 80% as singletons. The sample comprised peripheral blood. This receptor was obtained from a woman in her forties or fifties with acute or convalescent COVID-19. The chain uses TRBV28 and TRBJ2-5; D gene ambiguous. In DNA form, the CDR3 reads TGTGCCAGCAGTTTAGGAAGCGTCCAAGAGACCCAGTACTTC. This encodes CASSLGSVQETQYF.